The 10 T cell receptor beta chains listed next were all sequenced from one sample in a study of early T cells in non-severe SARS-CoV-2 infection. Using its own MiXCR run on the 5' RACE reads, TCRdb lists one record per CDR3 protein. The sample consists of about 55,000 distinct CDR3 sequences, under 8.5% of them appearing once. The source was whole blood, collected at baseline. The receptors originated from an adult who was a healthcare worker with PCR-confirmed SARS-CoV-2 infection or an uninfected control (not recorded which).

This clonotype was picked up a small number of times. The rearrangement uses TRBV12-3 or TRBV12-4 and TRBJ1-1, with D hard to call. V gave up 5 bases and J gave up 0 bases, with 13 bases separating them. This CDR3 spans 15 amino acids. The CDR3 bases are TGTGCCAGCAGTCCTCGGACGGATATGAACACTGAAGCTTTCTTT. Amino acids: CASSPRTDMNTEAFF.

This clonotype appeared once. This may arise from a read error, as a much more abundant clone is one base away. The rearrangement uses TRBV3-1 and TRBJ2-7; no definite D call. Trimming took 9 bases from V and 3 from J, leaving 12 bases between them. Germline CDR1 LGHDT, CDR2 YNNKEL (reference sequence). The CDR3 runs to 12 residues. CDR3: CARTAASYEQYF. The CDR3 DNA reads as TGTGCCAGAACGGCAGCAAGCTACGAGCAGTACTTC.

In this sample, this clonotype turned up many times. The junction and the germline gene differ at one end; a read error may be behind it. The rearrangement uses TRBV7-9 and TRBJ2-7, with TRBD1 identical over 7 bases. This CDR3 contains 12 residues. Germline values: CDR1 SEHNR, CDR2 FQNEAQ (reference sequence). CDR3 DNA sequence: TGTGCCAGCAGCTTAGGACAGGGTGTTAGGAACTTC. Translated: CASSLGQGVRNF.

This chain connects TRBV5-8 to TRBJ2-7, with TRBD1 matching 10 bases. Trimming took 4 bases from V and 2 from J; bases not matched to a gene: 6. The CDR3 runs to 15 residues. The V gene's germline CDR1 is SGHTS and CDR2 YDEGEE. Here the CDR3 DNA reads TGTGCCAGCAGCCAGGAAGGGACAGGGGCCTACGAGCAGTACTTC. Protein: CASSQEGTGAYEQYF.

The chain employs TRBV7-2 and TRBJ2-2; possibly TRBD1 for D (6 bases). From germline, CDR1 is SGHTA and CDR2 FQGNSA. The CDR3 extends over 19 amino acids. Trimming pared 5 bases from V and 0 bases from J, leaving 22 bases between. CDR3 region: CASSGHRDKRSSNTGELFF. The CDR3 DNA reads TGTGCCAGCAGCGGCCACCGGGACAAGAGAAGTTCGAACACCGGGGAGCTGTTTTTT. Full variable domain (rest looked up from reference TRBV7-2 and TRBJ2-2): GAGVSQSPSNKVTEKGKDVELRCDPISGHTALYWYRQSLGQGLEFLIYFQGNSAPDKSGLPSDRFSAERTGGSVSTLTIQRTQQEDSAVYLCASSGHRDKRSSNTGELFFGEGSRLTVL.

This clonotype was counted ten times or more. CDR3 region: CASSKLREQYF. DNA of the CDR3: TGTGCCAGCAGCAAACTGCGCGAGCAGTACTTC. This chain uses TRBV21-1 with TRBJ2-7. TRBV21-1 is described as a pseudogene. The CDR3 is 11 amino acids.

The chain combines TRBV7-2 with TRBJ2-3; the match to TRBD2 covers 8 bases. The CDR3 has 15 amino acids. V trimming: 6 bases; J trimming: 0 bases; junction bases outside the gene matches: 5. Germline lookup yields CDR1 SGHTA and CDR2 FQGNSA. This CDR3 reads CASRFSGVSTDTQYF. The CDR3 DNA follows: TGTGCCAGCAGATTTAGCGGGGTTAGCACAGATACGCAGTATTTT.

This clonotype appeared many times. This rearrangement joins TRBV7-2 to TRBJ2-7; D might be TRBD1 (7 bases). V gave up 3 bases and J gave up 4 bases, with 16 bases separating them. The CDR3 is 15 amino acids. Germline lookup yields CDR1 SGHTA and CDR2 FQGNSA. CDR3 nucleotides: TGTGCCAGCAGCTTTGGAGGGGGCGCCTCTTACGAGCAGTACTTC. This sequence encodes CASSFGGGASYEQYF.

The V call is TRBV6-4, the J call TRBJ2-3; 7 bases fit TRBD2. Germline-derived CDR1 and CDR2 are MRHNA and SNTAGT. V shed 4 bases and J 5 bases; nucleotides not matched to a gene: 3. CDR3 size: 13 residues. The CDR3 is CASSGEGGDTQYF. As DNA, the CDR3 is TGTGCCAGCAGTGGGGAGGGAGGAGATACGCAGTATTTT.

This clonotype was found many times. J is TRBJ2-2 and V is TRBV4-3, with D possibly TRBD2 on 7 matching bases. Trimming took 0 bases from V and 2 from J, leaving 10 bases between them. Germline lookup yields CDR1 LGHNA and CDR2 YSLEER. CDR3 length equals 16 residues. The DNA for the CDR3 is TGCGCCAGCAGCCAAGAGGCGGGGGCCAACACCGGGGAGCTGTTTTTT. It translates to CASSQEAGANTGELFF.